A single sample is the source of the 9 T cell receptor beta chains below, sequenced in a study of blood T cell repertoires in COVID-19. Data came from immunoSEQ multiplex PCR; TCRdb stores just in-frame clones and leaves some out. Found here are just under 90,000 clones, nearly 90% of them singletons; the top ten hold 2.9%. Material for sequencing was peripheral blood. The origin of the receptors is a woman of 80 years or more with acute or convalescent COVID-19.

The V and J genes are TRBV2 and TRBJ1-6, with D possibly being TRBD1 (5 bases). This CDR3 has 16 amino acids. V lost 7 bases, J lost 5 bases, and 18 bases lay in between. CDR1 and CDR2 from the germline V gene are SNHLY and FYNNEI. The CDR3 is CASMAALGGNNSPLHF. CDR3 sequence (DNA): TGTGCCAGCATGGCAGCTCTCGGGGGAAATAATTCACCCCTCCACTTT.

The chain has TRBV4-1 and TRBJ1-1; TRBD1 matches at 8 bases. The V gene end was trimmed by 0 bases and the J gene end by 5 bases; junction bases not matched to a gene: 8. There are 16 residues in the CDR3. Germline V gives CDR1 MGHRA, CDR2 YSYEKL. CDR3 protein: CASSQEKGQGRTEAFF. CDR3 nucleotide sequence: TGCGCCAGCAGCCAAGAGAAAGGACAGGGAAGGACTGAAGCTTTCTTT.

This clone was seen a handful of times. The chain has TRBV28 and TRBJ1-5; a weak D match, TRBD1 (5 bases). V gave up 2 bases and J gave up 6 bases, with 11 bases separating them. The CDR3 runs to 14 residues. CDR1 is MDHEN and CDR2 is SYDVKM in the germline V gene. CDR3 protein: CASSLGALGQPQHF. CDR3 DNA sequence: TGTGCCAGCAGTTTAGGGGCGTTGGGTCAGCCCCAGCATTTT.

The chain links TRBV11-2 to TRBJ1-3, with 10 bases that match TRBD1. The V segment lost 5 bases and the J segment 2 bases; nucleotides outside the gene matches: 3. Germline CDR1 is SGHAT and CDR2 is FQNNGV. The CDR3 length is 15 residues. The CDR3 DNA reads TGTGCCAGCAGCCCCGGGACAGGGGCTGGAAACACCATATATTTT. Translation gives CASSPGTGAGNTIYF.

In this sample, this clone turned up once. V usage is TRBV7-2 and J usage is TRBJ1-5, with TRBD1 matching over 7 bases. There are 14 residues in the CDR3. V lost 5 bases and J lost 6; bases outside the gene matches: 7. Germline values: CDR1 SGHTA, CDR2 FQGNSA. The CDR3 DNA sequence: TGTGCCAGCAGCGCAGGGACAGTTCCTCAGCCCCAGCATTTT. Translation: CASSAGTVPQPQHF.

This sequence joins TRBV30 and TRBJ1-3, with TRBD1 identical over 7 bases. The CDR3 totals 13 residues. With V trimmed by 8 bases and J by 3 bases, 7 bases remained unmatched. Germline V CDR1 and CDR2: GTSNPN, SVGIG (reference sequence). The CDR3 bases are TGTGCCGGCAAAGGGGACAGTGGAAACACCATATATTTT. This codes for CAGKGDSGNTIYF. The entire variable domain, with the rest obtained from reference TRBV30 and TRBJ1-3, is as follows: SQTIHQWPATLVQPVGSPLSLECTVEGTSNPNLYWYRQAAGRGLQLLFYSVGIGQISSEVPQNLSASRPQDRQFILSSKKLLLSDSGFYLCAGKGDSGNTIYFGEGSWLTVV.

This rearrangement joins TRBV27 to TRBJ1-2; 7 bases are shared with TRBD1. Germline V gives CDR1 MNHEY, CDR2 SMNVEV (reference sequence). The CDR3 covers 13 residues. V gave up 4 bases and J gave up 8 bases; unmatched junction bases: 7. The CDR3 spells CASSYRQGGGYTF. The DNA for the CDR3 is TGTGCCAGCAGTTATCGACAGGGCGGAGGCTACACCTTC.

The CDR3 sequence is CASSPGTRDLPEQYF. CDR3 DNA sequence: TGTGCCAGCAGCCCCGGGACTAGAGATCTTCCCGAGCAGTACTTC. V usage is TRBV28 and J usage is TRBJ2-7, with 8 nucleotides matching TRBD2. This CDR3 spans 15 amino acids. J lost 6 bases, V lost 6 bases, and 13 bases had no gene match. Per the germline V gene, CDR1 is MDHEN and CDR2 is SYDVKM. Looking up the rest from reference TRBV28 and TRBJ2-7 gives the full variable domain: DVKVTQSSRYLVKRTGEKVFLECVQDMDHENMFWYRQDPGLGLRLIYFSYDVKMKEKGDIPEGYSVSREKKERFSLILESASTNQTSMYLCASSPGTRDLPEQYFGPGTRLTVT.

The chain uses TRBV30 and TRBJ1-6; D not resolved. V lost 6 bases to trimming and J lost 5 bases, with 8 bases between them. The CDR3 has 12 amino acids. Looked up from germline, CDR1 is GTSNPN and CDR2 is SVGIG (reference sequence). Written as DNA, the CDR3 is TGTGCCTGCAGGATCCATAATTCACCCCTCCACTTT. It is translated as CACRIHNSPLHF.